Included here is one T cell receptor beta chain sequence, with context. As yet, its antigen is unknown. At one end the junction does not follow the germline gene, possibly because of a read error. This sample is drawn from a study of response to subunit inactivated influenza vaccine. Study results and limitations: The authors put forward the suggestion that each seasonal influenza vaccination may bring in only a limited number of new T cells.

TCRdb re-called the RT-PCR reads through MiXCR, storing one row per CDR3 protein. The sample records about 650,000 distinct CDR3 sequences, around 14% being singletons. This CDR3 spans 17 amino acids. Per germline, CDR1 SNHLY and CDR2 FYNNEI. The chain links TRBV2 to TRBJ2-5, with unresolved D. This TCR came from a man over 45 who received an inactivated influenza vaccine. Sequenced material: PBMCs from blood, taken 12 days after vaccination. CDR3 sequence: CASRKRAYTEFEETQHF. The CDR3 DNA reads TGTGCCAGCAGAAAACGGGCCTATACTGAATTTGAAGAGACCCAGCACTTC.